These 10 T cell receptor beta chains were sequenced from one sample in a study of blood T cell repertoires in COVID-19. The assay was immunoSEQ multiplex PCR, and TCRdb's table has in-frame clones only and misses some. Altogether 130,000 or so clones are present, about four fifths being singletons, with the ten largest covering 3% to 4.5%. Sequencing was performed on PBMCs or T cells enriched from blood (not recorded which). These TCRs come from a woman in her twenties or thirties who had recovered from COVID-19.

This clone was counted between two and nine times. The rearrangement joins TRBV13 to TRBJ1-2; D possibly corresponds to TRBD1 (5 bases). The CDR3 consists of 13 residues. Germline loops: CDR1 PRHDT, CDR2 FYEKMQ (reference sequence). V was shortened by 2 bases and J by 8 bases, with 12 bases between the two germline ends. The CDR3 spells CASSLIQVDGYTF. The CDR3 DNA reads TGTGCCAGCAGCTTAATACAGGTGGACGGCTACACCTTC.

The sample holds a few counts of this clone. CDR3 bases: TGTGCCAGCAGTTTAATTTCCCCGCCAAAAAGGGGCGAGCAGTTCTTC. This translates into CASSLISPPKRGEQFF. The rearrangement links TRBV27 to TRBJ2-1, with a possible D match to TRBD1 (5 bases). The CDR3 sequence is 16 residues long. Between the trimmed V and J ends, which lost 2 bases and 10 bases, there was a span of 21 bases. The germline V gene encodes CDR1 MNHEY and CDR2 SMNVEV (reference sequence).

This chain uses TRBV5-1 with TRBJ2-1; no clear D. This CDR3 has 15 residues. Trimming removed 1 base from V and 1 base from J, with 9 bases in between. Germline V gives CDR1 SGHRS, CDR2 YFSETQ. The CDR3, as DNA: TGCGCCAGCAGCTTGCCCACAACATCCTACAATGAGCAGTTCTTC. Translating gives CASSLPTTSYNEQFF. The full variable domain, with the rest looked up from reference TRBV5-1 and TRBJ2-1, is KAGVTQTPRYLIKTRGQQVTLSCSPISGHRSVSWYQQTPGQGLQFLFEYFSETQRNKGNFPGRFSGRQFSNSRSEMNVSTLELGDSALYLCASSLPTTSYNEQFFGPGTRLTVL.

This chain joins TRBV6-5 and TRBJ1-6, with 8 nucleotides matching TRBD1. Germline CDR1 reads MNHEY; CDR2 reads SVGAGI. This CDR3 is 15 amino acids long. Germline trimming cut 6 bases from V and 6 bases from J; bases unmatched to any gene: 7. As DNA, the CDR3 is TGTGCCAGCAGCCTGGACAGGGAGATTAATTCACCCCTCCACTTT. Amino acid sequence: CASSLDREINSPLHF.

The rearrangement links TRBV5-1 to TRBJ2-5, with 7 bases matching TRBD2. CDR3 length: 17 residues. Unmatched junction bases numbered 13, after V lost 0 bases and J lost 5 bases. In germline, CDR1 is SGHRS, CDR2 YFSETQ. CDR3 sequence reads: CASSLAGLLPGGETQYF. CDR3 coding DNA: TGCGCCAGCAGCTTGGCGGGACTACTCCCCGGAGGGGAGACCCAGTACTTC.

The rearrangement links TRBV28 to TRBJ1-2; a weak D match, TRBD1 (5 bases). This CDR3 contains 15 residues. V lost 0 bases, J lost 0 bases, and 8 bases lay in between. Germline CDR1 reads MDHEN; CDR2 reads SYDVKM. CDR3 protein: CASSLWAGPNYGYTF. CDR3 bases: TGTGCCAGCAGTTTATGGGCAGGGCCTAACTATGGCTACACCTTC.

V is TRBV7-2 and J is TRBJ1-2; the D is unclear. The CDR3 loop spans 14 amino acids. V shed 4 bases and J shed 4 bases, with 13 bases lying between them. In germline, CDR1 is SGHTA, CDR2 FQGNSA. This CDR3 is CASSSYLETYGYTF. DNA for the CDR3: TGTGCCAGCAGCTCCTACCTGGAGACCTATGGCTACACCTTC.

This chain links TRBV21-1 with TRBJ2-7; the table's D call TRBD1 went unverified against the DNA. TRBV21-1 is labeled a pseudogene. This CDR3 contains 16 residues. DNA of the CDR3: TGTGCCAGCAGCCTGAGCGACAGGCGAAGCTCCTACGAGCAGTACTTC. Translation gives CASSLSDRRSSYEQYF.

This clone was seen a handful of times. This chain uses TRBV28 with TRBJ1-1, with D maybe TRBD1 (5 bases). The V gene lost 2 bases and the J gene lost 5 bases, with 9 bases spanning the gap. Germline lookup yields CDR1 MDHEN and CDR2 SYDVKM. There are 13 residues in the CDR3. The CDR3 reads CASSLVRVTEAFF. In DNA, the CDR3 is TGTGCCAGCAGTTTAGTCAGGGTGACTGAAGCTTTCTTT.

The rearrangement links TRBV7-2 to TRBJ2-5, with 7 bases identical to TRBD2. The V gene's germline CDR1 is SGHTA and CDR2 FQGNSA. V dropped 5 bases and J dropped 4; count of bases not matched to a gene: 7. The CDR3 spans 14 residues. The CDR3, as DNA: TGTGCCAGCAGCCCTTCCCGCGGGAGAGAGACCCAGTACTTC. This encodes CASSPSRGRETQYF. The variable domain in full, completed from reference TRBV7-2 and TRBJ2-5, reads GAGVSQSPSNKVTEKGKDVELRCDPISGHTALYWYRQSLGQGLEFLIYFQGNSAPDKSGLPSDRFSAERTGGSVSTLTIQRTQQEDSAVYLCASSPSRGRETQYFGPGTRLLVL.